Presented here are 4 T cell receptor beta chains from one specimen sequenced in a study of control samples from healthy donors and cancer patients. Measured with immunoSEQ multiplex PCR; TCRdb has only the in-frame clones, and not every one. The sample shows roughly 150,000 clones, approximately 93% of them seen only once. Sequenced material: blood. The receptors were gathered from a middle-aged man in good health.

The chain couples TRBV28 to TRBJ2-5; tentatively, D is TRBD1 (5 bases). Trimming removed 3 bases from V and 11 bases from J, with 19 bases in between. CDR3 size: 14 residues. CDR1 is MDHEN and CDR2 is SYDVKM in the germline V gene. The CDR3 loop reads CASSFWAGISYQYF. As DNA, the CDR3 is TGTGCCAGCAGTTTTTGGGCAGGGATTTCGTATCAGTACTTC.

This rearrangement joins TRBV7-9 to TRBJ1-2; D might be TRBD1 (5 bases). Trimming shortened V by 4 bases and J by 4 bases, and 25 bases separated the two germline ends. Per the germline V gene, CDR1 is SEHNR and CDR2 is FQNEAQ (reference sequence). This CDR3 has 18 amino acids. In DNA, the CDR3 is TGTGCCAGCAGCTCACCCGTCCGTCGGGGACTGCCAACCTATGGCTACACCTTC. Translation: CASSSPVRRGLPTYGYTF.

This chain connects TRBV6-5 to TRBJ1-2; D might be TRBD1 (6 bases). CDR1 is MNHEY and CDR2 is SVGAGI in the germline V gene. Between the trimmed V and J ends, which lost 2 bases and 1 base, there was a span of 8 bases. This CDR3 has 14 amino acids. CDR3 loop: CASSYGQFNYGYTF. The CDR3 DNA is TGTGCCAGCAGTTACGGACAGTTTAACTATGGCTACACCTTC.

This chain joins TRBV5-1 and TRBJ2-7; TRBD2 matches at 12 bases. With V trimmed by 1 base and J by 3 bases, 2 bases remained unmatched. Germline V gene data show CDR1 as SGHRS and CDR2 as YFSETQ. This CDR3 region has 15 residues. As DNA, the CDR3 is TGCGCCAGCAGCTTGAGGACTAGCGGGAACTACGAGCAGTACTTC. Translated: CASSLRTSGNYEQYF. The full variable domain, in which reference TRBV5-1 and TRBJ2-7 provide the parts outside the CDR3, is KAGVTQTPRYLIKTRGQQVTLSCSPISGHRSVSWYQQTPGQGLQFLFEYFSETQRNKGNFPGRFSGRQFSNSRSEMNVSTLELGDSALYLCASSLRTSGNYEQYFGPGTRLTVT.